Listed below are T cell receptor beta chains from one sample, sequenced in a study of glioma-infiltrating T cells after dendritic cell vaccination. Assay: immunoSEQ multiplex PCR; the TCRdb copy retains only in-frame clones and omits some. The repertoire holds 85,000 to 100,000 clones, with 85% as singletons. The sample consisted of blood, taken after dendritic cell vaccination. Receptors were obtained from a human donor with glioblastoma. Each CDR3 is given with its conserved first and last residue. Each record gives: V gene, D gene, CDR3 protein. D genes are given only for firm matches.

TRBV6-5,-,CASSYDRANYGYTF
TRBV5-4,-,CASSLGGPSSYNSPLHF
TRBV19,-,CASSIRQNQPQHF
TRBV6-6,TRBD1,CASTGQGSYEQYF
TRBV4-2,TRBD2,CASSQVMREGPGTDTQYF
TRBV12-5,TRBD1,CASGLGTGTGSNEQFF
TRBV9,TRBD1,CASSAGGSVNTEAFF
TRBV11-2,TRBD2,CASSLPSRGTTDTQYF
TRBV29-1,TRBD1,CSVEDSRGRGLSAFF
TRBV27,-,CASSLNRAMGGEAFF
TRBV7-2,TRBD2,CASSLGGGFEETQYF
TRBV6-5,TRBD1,CASSSLATGAYEQYF
TRBV6-1,-,CASSPTGIRSPLHF
TRBV21-1,-,CASSGLYEAYEQYF
TRBV7-2,TRBD2,CASSLPGLAGGPSDTQYF
TRBV18,-,CASSPEPNSPLHF
TRBV27,TRBD1,CASSFWGQTNYGYTF
TRBV7-2,TRBD1,CASRTDRGADTQYF
TRBV5-6,-,CASSLVVPSGNTIYF
TRBV7-2,-,CASSWGPREKLFF
TRBV6-1,-,CASSEFRTANEKLFF
TRBV6-5,-,CASSSGRGNSPLHF
TRBV19,TRBD1,CASNSGGLGNTIYF
TRBV11-2,-,CASSLDPQSAFF
TRBV7-9,-,CASSFKPPNYGYTF
TRBV2,-,CASSWGGVGEAFF
TRBV19,-,CASSTAPGHREAFF
TRBV7-2,TRBD2,CASSEGLAVSNEQFF
TRBV7-9,TRBD1,CAISRAGGIDEQYF
TRBV28,-,CASSFRGGYGYTF
TRBV6-4,-,CASSISDSLYGYTF
TRBV9,-,CASSAVVGRTDTQYF
TRBV10-3,-,CAISDHGRAGGQYF
TRBV21-1,-,CASSKDGRGSYSPLHF
TRBV5-1,-,CASSLEDRRTDTQYF
TRBV7-3,-,CASSSGRDKVMGYTF
TRBV5-1,TRBD2,CASSTGLAGEVETQYF
TRBV4-2,TRBD2,CASSQEGGTSGDQETQYF
TRBV6-4,-,CASSAQASSTDTQYF
TRBV19,-,CASTRGAGFNQPQHF
TRBV14,-,CASSRNRAQETQYF
TRBV19,TRBD2,CALSSGSYFYEQYF
TRBV19,-,CASSRSGYSYEQYF
TRBV18,-,CASSDKQGFEQFF
TRBV6-1,-,CASHKQGSNEQFF
TRBV6-1,-,CASSAAGLGYNEQFF
TRBV7-3,TRBD2,CASSYTSGVNNEQFF
TRBV27,-,CASSYTGISNQPQHF
TRBV30,-,CAWRASSGNTIYF
TRBV27,TRBD1,CASSSVGTGSYEQYF
TRBV7-2,TRBD1,CASTLGQGTYEQYF
TRBV4-1,TRBD1,CASSQTDRQGQPQHF
TRBV6-5,-,CASSYGVSGGYGYTF
TRBV2,TRBD1,CASSATGDNRITGELFF
TRBV27,TRBD2,CASSLTSGNTWDEQFF
TRBV6-4,TRBD2,CASSDSSGGARDTQYF
TRBV14,TRBD2,CASSQGTSGGNEQFF
TRBV11-1,-,CASSLAVGSPLHF
TRBV6-5,-,CASDRSQETQYF